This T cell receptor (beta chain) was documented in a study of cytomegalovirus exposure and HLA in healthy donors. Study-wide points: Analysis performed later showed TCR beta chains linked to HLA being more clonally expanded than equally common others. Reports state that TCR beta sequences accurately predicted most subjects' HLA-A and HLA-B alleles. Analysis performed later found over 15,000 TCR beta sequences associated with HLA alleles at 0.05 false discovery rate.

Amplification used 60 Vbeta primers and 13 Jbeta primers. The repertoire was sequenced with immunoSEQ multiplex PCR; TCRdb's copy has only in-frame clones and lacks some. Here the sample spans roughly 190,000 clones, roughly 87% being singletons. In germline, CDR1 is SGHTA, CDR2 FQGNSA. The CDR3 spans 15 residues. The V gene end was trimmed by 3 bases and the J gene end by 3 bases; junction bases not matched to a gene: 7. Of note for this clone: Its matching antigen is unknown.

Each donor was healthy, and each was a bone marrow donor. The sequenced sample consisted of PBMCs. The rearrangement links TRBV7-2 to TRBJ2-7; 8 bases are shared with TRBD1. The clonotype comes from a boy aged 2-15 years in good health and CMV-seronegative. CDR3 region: CASSFLGQELYEQYF. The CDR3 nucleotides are TGTGCCAGCAGCTTTCTGGGACAGGAGCTCTACGAGCAGTACTTC. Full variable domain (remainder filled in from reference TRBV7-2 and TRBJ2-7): GAGVSQSPSNKVTEKGKDVELRCDPISGHTALYWYRQSLGQGLEFLIYFQGNSAPDKSGLPSDRFSAERTGGSVSTLTIQRTQQEDSAVYLCASSFLGQELYEQYFGPGTRLTVT.